This entry concerns a single TCR beta chain. These data come from a study of blood T cell repertoires in COVID-19. Study details: The samples span acute and convalescent COVID-19 from the United States, Italy and Spain. PBMCs, B-cell-depleted T cells, or T cells were the source of the cDNA or gDNA that made up the material.

In the study's own analysis: Quantification of nucleated cells was approximated via reference gene primer amplification. TCRdb's copy holds only in-frame clones and misses some; the assay was immunoSEQ multiplex PCR. Clonal size and the V and J genes are those of that table, whereas D and trimming came from the DNA. The repertoire holds some 150,000 clones, with 88% as singletons. The receptor was derived from a human donor in a cohort sampled during active COVID-19. The sample comprised peripheral blood.

The CDR3 coding sequence is TGTGCCAGCAGTTCCCATACAGGGCGCAACTACGAGCAGTACTTC. This codes for CASSSHTGRNYEQYF. The rearrangement joins TRBV28 to TRBJ2-7; the D gene is possibly TRBD1 (6 bases). Germline CDR1 reads MDHEN; CDR2 reads SYDVKM. The CDR3 consists of 15 residues. Trimming removed 4 bases at V and 3 bases at J, with 16 bases between.